This T cell receptor (beta chain) emerged from a study of blood T cell repertoires in COVID-19. Overall study context: Acute-phase and convalescent COVID-19 samples originated in the United States, Italy and Spain. Nucleic acid was either cDNA or gDNA, and it came from T cells, B-cell-depleted T cells, or PBMCs.

Everyone who took part was 18 to 89 years old, and they came from about 25 US areas. Per the study methods: Counts of nucleated cells, estimated from reference gene primer amplification, were obtained. Some clones are missing from TCRdb's copy, which holds only in-frame ones; the method was immunoSEQ multiplex PCR. Clonal size and the V and J genes are those of that table, whereas D and trimming came from the DNA. The data show around 420,000 clones, 88% seen once. The CDR3 runs 16 residues. Germline CDR1 and CDR2: LNHDA and SQIVND (reference sequence). Trimming pared 5 bases from V and 0 bases from J, leaving 14 bases between.

The sequenced sample was PBMCs or T cells enriched from blood (not recorded which). The chain couples TRBV19 to TRBJ1-3; a weak D match, TRBD1 (6 bases). This clonotype was sampled from a woman aged 40 to 50 with acute COVID-19. The CDR3 protein is CASSRQDAISGNTIYF. As DNA, the CDR3 is TGTGCCAGTAGTCGACAGGACGCAATCTCTGGAAACACCATATATTTT.